This T cell receptor beta chain was sequenced in a study of OX40 agonist ivuxolimab in advanced cancers. V was pared by 5 bases and J by 4 bases, with 12 bases between. The V gene's germline CDR1 is SEHNR and CDR2 FQNEAQ (reference sequence). The CDR3 contains 13 residues. Assay used: immunoSEQ multiplex PCR; TCRdb lists only in-frame clones, some missing. The table includes tens of thousands of clones, just under 90% detected once. This clonotype was sampled from an adult with an advanced solid tumor such as melanoma, head and neck, liver or kidney cancer. Sequenced here: CD4+ or CD8+ T cells sorted from blood, sampled in a trial of the OX40 agonist ivuxolimab. The chain couples TRBV7-9 to TRBJ2-7, with no clear D. CDR3 coding DNA: TGTGCCAGCAGCCCGAACGGAGTGTACGAGCAGTACTTC. It encodes CASSPNGVYEQYF.